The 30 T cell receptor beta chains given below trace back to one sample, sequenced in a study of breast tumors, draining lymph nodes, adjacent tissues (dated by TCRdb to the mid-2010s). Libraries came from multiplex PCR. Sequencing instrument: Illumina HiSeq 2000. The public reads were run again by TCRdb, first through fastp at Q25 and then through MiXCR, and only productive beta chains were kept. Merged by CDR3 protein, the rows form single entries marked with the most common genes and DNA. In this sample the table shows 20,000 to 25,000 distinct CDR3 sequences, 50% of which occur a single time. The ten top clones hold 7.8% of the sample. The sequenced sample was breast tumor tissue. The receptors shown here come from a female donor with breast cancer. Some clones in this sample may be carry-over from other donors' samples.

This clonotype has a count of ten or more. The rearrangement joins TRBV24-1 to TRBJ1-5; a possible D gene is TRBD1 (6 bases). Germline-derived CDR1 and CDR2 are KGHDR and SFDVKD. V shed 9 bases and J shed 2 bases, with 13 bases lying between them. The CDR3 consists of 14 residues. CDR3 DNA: TGTGCCACCGAGGGGGATTTTGGCAATCAGCCCCAGCATTTT. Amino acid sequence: CATEGDFGNQPQHF.

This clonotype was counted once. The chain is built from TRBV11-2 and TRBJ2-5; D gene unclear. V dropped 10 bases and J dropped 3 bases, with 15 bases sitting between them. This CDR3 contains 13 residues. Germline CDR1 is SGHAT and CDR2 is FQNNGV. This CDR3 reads CATFFTRKETQYF. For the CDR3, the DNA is TGTGCCACCTTCTTCACCCGAAAAGAGACCCAGTACTTC. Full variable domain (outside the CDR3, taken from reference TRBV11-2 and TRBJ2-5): EAGVAQSPRYKIIEKRQSVAFWCNPISGHATLYWYQQILGQGPKLLIQFQNNGVVDDSQLPKDRFSAERLKGVDSTLKIQPAKLEDSAVYLCATFFTRKETQYFGPGTRLLVL.

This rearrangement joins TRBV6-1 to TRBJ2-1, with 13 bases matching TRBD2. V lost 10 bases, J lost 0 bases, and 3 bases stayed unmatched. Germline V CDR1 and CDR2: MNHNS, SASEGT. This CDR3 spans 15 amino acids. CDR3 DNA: TGTGCCACCGGGACTAGCGGGGACTCCTACAATGAGCAGTTCTTC. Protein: CATGTSGDSYNEQFF.

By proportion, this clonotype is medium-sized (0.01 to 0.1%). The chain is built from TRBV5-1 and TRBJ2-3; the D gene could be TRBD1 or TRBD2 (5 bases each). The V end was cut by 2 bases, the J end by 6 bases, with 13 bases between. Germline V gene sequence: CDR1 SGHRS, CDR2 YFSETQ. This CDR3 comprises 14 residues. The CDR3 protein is CASSFGQGGDTQYF. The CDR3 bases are TGCGCCAGCAGCTTTGGTCAGGGCGGGGATACGCAGTATTTT.

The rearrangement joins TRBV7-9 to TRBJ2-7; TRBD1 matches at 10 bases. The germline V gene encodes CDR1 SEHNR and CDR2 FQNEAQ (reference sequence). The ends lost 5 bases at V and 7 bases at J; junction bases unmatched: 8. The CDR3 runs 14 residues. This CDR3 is CASSVSGTGVEQYF. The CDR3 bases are TGTGCCAGCAGCGTCTCCGGGACAGGGGTTGAGCAGTACTTC.

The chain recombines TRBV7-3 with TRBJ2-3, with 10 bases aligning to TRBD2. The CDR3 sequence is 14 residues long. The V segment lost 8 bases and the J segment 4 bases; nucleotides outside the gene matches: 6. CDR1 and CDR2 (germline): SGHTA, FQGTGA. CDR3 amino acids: CASVLAGEADTQYF. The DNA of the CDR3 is TGTGCCAGCGTTCTAGCGGGAGAGGCAGATACGCAGTATTTT.

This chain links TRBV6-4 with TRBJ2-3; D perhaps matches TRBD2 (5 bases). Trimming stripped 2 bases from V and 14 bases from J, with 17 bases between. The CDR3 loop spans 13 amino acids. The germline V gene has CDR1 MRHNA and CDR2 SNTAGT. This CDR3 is CASSDSGTDTRYF. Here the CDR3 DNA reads TGTGCCAGCAGTGACAGCGGCACAGATACTCGGTATTTT.

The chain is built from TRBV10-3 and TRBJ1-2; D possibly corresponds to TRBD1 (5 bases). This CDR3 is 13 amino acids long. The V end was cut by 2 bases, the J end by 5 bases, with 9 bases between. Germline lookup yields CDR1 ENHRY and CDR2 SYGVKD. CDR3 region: CAISEMWGYGYTF. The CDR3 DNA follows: TGTGCCATCAGTGAGATGTGGGGGTATGGCTACACCTTC.

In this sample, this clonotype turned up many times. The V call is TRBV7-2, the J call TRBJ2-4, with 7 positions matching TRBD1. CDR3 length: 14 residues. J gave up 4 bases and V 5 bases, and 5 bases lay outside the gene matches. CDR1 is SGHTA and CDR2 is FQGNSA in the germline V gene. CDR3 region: CASSQGQSKNIQYF. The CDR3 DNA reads TGTGCCAGCAGCCAGGGACAGTCAAAAAACATTCAGTACTTC.

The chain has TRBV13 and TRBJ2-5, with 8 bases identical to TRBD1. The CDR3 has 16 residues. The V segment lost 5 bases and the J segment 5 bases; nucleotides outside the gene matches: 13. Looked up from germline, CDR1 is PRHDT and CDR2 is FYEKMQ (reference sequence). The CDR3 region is CASSSHGTGAGETQYF. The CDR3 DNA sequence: TGTGCCAGCAGCAGCCACGGGACAGGTGCGGGGGAGACCCAGTACTTC.

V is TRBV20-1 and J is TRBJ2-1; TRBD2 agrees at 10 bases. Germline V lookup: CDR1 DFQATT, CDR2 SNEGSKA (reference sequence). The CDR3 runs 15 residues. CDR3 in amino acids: CTVTSGTASYNEQFF. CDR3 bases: TGCACCGTAACTAGCGGGACAGCCTCCTACAATGAGCAGTTCTTC.

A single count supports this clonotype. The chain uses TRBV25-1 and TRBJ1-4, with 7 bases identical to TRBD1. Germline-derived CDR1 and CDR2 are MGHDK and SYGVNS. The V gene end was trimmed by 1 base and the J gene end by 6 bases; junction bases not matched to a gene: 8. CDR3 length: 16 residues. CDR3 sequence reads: CASSEFIGGAYEKLFF. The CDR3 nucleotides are TGTGCCAGCAGTGAATTTATAGGGGGCGCCTATGAAAAACTGTTTTTT.

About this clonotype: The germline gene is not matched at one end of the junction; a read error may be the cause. As DNA, the CDR3 is TGCAGTGCCAGGGGACAGTATGAGCGGTTCTTT. Its translation: CSARGQYERFF. V is TRBV20-1 and J is TRBJ2-1, with 7 bases that match TRBD1. The CDR3 runs 11 residues. CDR1 is DFQATT and CDR2 is SNEGSKA in the germline V gene (reference sequence).

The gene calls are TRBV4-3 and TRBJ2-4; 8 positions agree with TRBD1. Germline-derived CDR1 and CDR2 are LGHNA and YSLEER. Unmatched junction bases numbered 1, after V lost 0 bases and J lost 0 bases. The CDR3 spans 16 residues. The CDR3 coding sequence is TGCGCCAGCAGCCAAGAACAGGGGGGAGCCAAAAACATTCAGTACTTC. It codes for CASSQEQGGAKNIQYF.

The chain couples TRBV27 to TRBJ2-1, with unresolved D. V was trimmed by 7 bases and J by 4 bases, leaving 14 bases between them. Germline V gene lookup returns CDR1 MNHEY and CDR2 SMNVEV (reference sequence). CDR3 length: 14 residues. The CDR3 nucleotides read TGTGCCAGCACCCTGAAGGTGGTGTACAATGAGCAGTTCTTC. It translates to CASTLKVVYNEQFF.

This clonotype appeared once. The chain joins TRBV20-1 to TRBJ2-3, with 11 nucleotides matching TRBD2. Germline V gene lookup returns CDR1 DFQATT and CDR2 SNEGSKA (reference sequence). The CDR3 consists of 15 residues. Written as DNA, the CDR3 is TGCAGGGAGGGGATACTAGCGGGAGGCACAGATACGCAGTATTTT. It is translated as CREGILAGGTDTQYF.

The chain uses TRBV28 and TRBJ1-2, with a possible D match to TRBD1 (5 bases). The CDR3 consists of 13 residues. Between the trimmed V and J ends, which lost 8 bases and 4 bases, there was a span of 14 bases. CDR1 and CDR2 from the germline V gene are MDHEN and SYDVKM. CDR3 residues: CASRQKGSYGYTF. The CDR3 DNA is TGTGCCAGCCGACAGAAGGGGTCCTATGGCTACACCTTC.

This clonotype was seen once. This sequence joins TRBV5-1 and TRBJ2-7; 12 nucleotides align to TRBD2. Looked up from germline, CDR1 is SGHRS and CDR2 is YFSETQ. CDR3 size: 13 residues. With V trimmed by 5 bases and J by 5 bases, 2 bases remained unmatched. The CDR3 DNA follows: TGCGCCAGCAGGACTAGCGGGAGCCACGAGCAGTACTTC. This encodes CASRTSGSHEQYF.

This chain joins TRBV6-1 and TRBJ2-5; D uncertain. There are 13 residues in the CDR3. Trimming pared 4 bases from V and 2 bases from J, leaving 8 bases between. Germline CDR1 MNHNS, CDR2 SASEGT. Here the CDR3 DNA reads TGTGCCAGCAGTGTAATCTATCAAGAGACCCAGTACTTC. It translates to CASSVIYQETQYF.

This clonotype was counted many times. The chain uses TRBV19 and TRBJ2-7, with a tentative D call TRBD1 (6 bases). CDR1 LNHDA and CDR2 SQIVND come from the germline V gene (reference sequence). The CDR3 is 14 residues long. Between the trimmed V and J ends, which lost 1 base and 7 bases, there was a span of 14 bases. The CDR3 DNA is TGTGCCAGTAGTATAGGCCCAGGGGCCGGGGAGCAGTACTTC. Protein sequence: CASSIGPGAGEQYF.

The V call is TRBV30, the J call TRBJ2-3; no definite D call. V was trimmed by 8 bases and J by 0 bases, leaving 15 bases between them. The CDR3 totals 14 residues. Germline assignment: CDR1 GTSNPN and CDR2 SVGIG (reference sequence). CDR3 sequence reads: CAHIRLTSTDTQYF. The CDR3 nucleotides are TGTGCCCACATTCGACTTACCAGCACAGATACGCAGTATTTT.

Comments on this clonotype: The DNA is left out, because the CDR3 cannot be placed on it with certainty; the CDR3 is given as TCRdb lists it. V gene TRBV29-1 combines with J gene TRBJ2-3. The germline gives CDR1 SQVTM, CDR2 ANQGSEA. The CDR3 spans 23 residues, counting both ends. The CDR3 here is CSAQTSVYFCASSYSRSTDTQYF.

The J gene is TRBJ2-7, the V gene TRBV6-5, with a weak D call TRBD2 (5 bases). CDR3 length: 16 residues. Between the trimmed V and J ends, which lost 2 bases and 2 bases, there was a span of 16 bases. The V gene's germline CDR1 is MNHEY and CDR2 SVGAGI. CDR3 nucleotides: TGTGCCAGCAGTTACGCGTCCCACCGGGAACCCTACGAGCAGTACTTC. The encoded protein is CASSYASHREPYEQYF.

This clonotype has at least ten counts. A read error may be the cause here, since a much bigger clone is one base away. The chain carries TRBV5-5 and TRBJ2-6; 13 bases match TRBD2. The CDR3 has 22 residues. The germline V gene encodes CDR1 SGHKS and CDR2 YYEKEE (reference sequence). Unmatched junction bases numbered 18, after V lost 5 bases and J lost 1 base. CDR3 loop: CASRTKPALAGGPISGANVLTF. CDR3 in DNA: TGTGCCAGCAGAACTAAACCGGCACTAGCGGGAGGGCCGATTTCTGGGGCCAACGTCCTGACTTTC.

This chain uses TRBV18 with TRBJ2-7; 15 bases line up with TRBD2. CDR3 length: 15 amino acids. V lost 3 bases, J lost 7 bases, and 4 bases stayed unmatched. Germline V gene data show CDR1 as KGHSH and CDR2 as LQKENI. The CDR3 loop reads CASSPGLAGGREQYF. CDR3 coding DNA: TGTGCCAGCTCACCGGGACTAGCGGGAGGTAGGGAGCAGTACTTC.

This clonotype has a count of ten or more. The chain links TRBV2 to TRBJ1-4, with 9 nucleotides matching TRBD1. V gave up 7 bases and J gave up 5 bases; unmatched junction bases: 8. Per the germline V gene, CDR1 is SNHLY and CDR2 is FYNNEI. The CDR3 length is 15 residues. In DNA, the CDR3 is TGTGCCAGCAATTTCCCGGGACAGGGAAATGAAAAACTGTTTTTT. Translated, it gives CASNFPGQGNEKLFF. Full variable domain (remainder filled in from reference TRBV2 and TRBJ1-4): EPEVTQTPSHQVTQMGQEVILRCVPISNHLYFYWYRQILGQKVEFLVSFYNNEISEKSEIFDDQFSVERPDGSNFTLKIRSTKLEDSAMYFCASNFPGQGNEKLFFGSGTQLSVL.

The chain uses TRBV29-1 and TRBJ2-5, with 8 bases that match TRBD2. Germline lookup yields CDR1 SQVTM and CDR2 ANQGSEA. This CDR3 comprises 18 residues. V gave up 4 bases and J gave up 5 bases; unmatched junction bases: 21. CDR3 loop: CSVGAVSGAGTNWETQYF. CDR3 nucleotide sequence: TGCAGCGTTGGAGCCGTTAGCGGGGCTGGGACTAATTGGGAGACCCAGTACTTC.

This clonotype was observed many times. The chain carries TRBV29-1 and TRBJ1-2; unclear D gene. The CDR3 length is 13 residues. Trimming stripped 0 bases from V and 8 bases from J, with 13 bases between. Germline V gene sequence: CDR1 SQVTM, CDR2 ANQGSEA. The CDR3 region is CSVEDLGLQGYTF. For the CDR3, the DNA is TGCAGCGTTGAAGATTTGGGATTACAAGGCTACACCTTC. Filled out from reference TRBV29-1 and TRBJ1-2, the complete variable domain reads SAVISQKPSRDICQRGTSLTIQCQVDSQVTMMFWYRQQPGQSLTLIATANQGSEATYESGFVIDKFPISRPNLTFSTLTVSNMSPEDSSIYLCSVEDLGLQGYTFGSGTRLTVV.

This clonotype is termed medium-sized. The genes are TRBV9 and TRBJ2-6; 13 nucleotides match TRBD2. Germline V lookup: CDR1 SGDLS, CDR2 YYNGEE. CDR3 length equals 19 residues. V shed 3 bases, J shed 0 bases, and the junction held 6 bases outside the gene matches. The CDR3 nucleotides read TGTGCCAGCAGCGCCTGGACTAGCGGGAGTTACTCTGGGGCCAACGTCCTGACTTTC. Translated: CASSAWTSGSYSGANVLTF.

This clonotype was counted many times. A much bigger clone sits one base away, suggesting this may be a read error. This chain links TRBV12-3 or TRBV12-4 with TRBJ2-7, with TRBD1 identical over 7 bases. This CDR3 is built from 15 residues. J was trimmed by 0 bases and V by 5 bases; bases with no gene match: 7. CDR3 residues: CASSDGTANSYEQYF. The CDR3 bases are TGTGCCAGCAGTGACGGGACAGCCAACTCCTACGAGCAGTACTTC.